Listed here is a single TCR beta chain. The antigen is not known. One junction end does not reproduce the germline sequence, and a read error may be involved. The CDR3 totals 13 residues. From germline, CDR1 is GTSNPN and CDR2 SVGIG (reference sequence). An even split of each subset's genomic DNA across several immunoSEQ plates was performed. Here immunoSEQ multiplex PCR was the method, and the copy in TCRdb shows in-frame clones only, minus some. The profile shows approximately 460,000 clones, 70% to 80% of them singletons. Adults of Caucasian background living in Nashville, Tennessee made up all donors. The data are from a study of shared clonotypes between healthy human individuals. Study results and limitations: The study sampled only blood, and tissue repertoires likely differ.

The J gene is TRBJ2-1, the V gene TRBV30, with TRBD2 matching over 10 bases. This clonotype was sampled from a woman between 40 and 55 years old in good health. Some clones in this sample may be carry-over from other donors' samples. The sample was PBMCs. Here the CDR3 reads CAWSVQSGRAVIF. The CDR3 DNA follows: TGTGCCTGGAGTGTACAGAGCGGGAGGGCGGTGATCTTC.